One and the same sample provided the 20 T cell receptor beta chains below, sequenced in a study of post-analysis software for immune sequencing data. Study observations and caveats: About 5 TRBV segments (TRBV5-6, TRBV5-1 and TRBV20-1 among them) occurred more frequently in patients than in controls.

The library was made from cDNA and included unique molecular identifiers. TCRdb re-analysed the PCR reads in MiXCR, keeping a single row per CDR3 protein. The sample yields about 430,000 distinct CDR3 sequences, about 39% seen once. Their target antigens are unknown. Material for sequencing was blood. The receptors were sampled from a girl aged 2-10 years with multiple sclerosis.

CDR3 region: CASTRLVSGANVLTF. DNA of the CDR3: TGTGCCAGCACCCGACTGGTCTCTGGGGCCAACGTCCTGACTTTC. The genes are TRBV28 and TRBJ2-6, with D unresolved. Trimming pared 7 bases from V and 0 bases from J, leaving 10 bases between. The CDR3 runs to 15 residues. The germline V gene has CDR1 MDHEN and CDR2 SYDVKM.

This clonotype was observed a handful of times. The V call is TRBV20-1, the J call TRBJ1-2; D might be TRBD1 (5 bases). CDR3 length: 17 amino acids. CDR1 and CDR2 from the germline V gene are DFQATT and SNEGSKA (reference sequence). V dropped 1 base and J dropped 0 bases, with 18 bases sitting between them. CDR3 sequence reads: CSARAPWKGIANYGYTF. The CDR3 DNA reads as TGCAGTGCTAGAGCCCCTTGGAAGGGGATAGCTAACTATGGCTACACCTTC.

V gene TRBV6-6 combines with J gene TRBJ2-3, with D possibly called TRBD1 or TRBD2 (5 bases each). The CDR3 consists of 15 residues. The V gene's germline CDR1 is MNHNY and CDR2 SVGAGI (reference sequence). V gave up 8 bases and J gave up 0 bases, with 15 bases separating them. Written as DNA, the CDR3 is TGTGCCAGCCCTTCTGGGACGTTTAGCACAGATACGCAGTATTTT. It yields the protein CASPSGTFSTDTQYF.

The V and J genes are TRBV3-1 and TRBJ1-1; D not certain. The CDR3 has 14 residues. Germline V CDR1 and CDR2: LGHDT, YNNKEL (reference sequence). V was trimmed by 1 base and J by 1 base, leaving 7 bases between them. CDR3 loop: CASSQGHRNTEAFF. CDR3 coding DNA: TGTGCCAGCAGCCAAGGGCACCGGAACACTGAAGCTTTCTTT.

The chain joins TRBV6-6 to TRBJ2-5; TRBD2 matches 10 bases. This CDR3 has 15 amino acids. The V and J ends lost 7 bases and 2 bases, in that order; junction bases with no gene match: 7. Germline V gene sequence: CDR1 MNHNY, CDR2 SVGAGI (reference sequence). CDR3 residues: CASIGLAAKQETQYF. The CDR3 DNA is TGTGCCAGCATTGGACTAGCGGCAAAACAAGAGACCCAGTACTTC.

The chain recombines TRBV18 with TRBJ2-6; 8 bases match TRBD1. The CDR3 has 20 residues. Trimming took 3 bases from V and 2 from J; bases not matched to a gene: 15. Germline V gives CDR1 KGHSH, CDR2 LQKENI. The CDR3 sequence is CASSPRGLDRGSTGANVLTF. The CDR3 DNA sequence: TGTGCCAGCTCACCCCGTGGTTTAGACAGGGGCTCCACTGGGGCCAACGTCCTGACTTTC.

The chain links TRBV6-5 to TRBJ2-7; D ambiguous. The CDR3 totals 15 residues. Germline-derived CDR1 and CDR2 are MNHEY and SVGAGI. V was trimmed by 1 base and J by 0 bases, leaving 10 bases between them. The CDR3 nucleotides are TGTGCCAGCAGTTACTACGACTCGAACTCCTACGAGCAGTACTTC. The encoded protein is CASSYYDSNSYEQYF.

This clonotype was detected only a few times. The CDR3 sequence: CSGSGGGYNSPLHF. CDR3 coding DNA: TGCAGTGGCTCGGGGGGCGGCTATAATTCACCCCTCCACTTT. The chain combines TRBV20-1 with TRBJ1-6, with D perhaps TRBD1 (6 bases). CDR1 is DFQATT, CDR2 SNEGSKA, per germline (reference sequence). The CDR3 sequence is 14 residues long. V lost 7 bases, J lost 3 bases, and 13 bases lay in between.

There are a few counts of this clonotype. V and J are TRBV5-5 and TRBJ2-5, with D perhaps matching TRBD1 or TRBD2 (6 bases each). The CDR3 covers 16 residues. Trimming removed 2 bases from V and 4 bases from J, with 18 bases in between. The V gene's germline CDR1 is SGHKS and CDR2 YYEKEE (reference sequence). Here the CDR3 reads CASSLAFGGASETQYF. The CDR3 DNA is TGTGCCAGCAGCTTAGCTTTCGGGGGCGCATCAGAGACCCAGTACTTC.

This clonotype appeared a single time. The chain has TRBV20-1 and TRBJ2-1; D is possibly TRBD2 (5 bases). Germline V lookup: CDR1 DFQATT, CDR2 SNEGSKA (reference sequence). V was trimmed by 3 bases and J by 12 bases, leaving 15 bases between them. This CDR3 has 12 residues. The CDR3 DNA sequence: TGCAGTGCTAGTTTTTCTCCCGGAGGGCAGTTCTTC. Its protein is CSASFSPGGQFF.

V usage is TRBV4-3 and J usage is TRBJ1-4, with 9 bases matching TRBD1. The V gene end was trimmed by 1 base and the J gene end by 8 bases; junction bases not matched to a gene: 5. Germline V gene lookup returns CDR1 LGHNA and CDR2 YSLEER. CDR3 length: 15 residues. The CDR3 sequence: CASSQGDRDYEKLFF. The DNA for the CDR3 is TGCGCCAGCAGCCAAGGGGACAGGGATTACGAAAAACTGTTTTTT.

Written as DNA, the CDR3 is TGCAGCGTTTCAACAGGGTCCAACTATGGCTACACCTTC. Its protein product is CSVSTGSNYGYTF. The chain carries TRBV29-1 and TRBJ1-2; D is possibly TRBD1 (6 bases). Deletions cut 5 bases from V and 2 bases from J, with 12 bases between. The length of the CDR3 is 13 residues. Germline CDR1 is SQVTM and CDR2 is ANQGSEA.

This chain uses TRBV7-9 with TRBJ1-5, with a weak D call TRBD1 (6 bases). CDR3 length equals 15 residues. The germline V gene encodes CDR1 SEHNR and CDR2 FQNEAQ (reference sequence). V lost 5 bases to trimming and J lost 7 bases, with 18 bases between them. The CDR3: CASSIGQPGRQPQHF. The CDR3 DNA is TGTGCCAGCAGCATAGGACAGCCCGGGAGGCAGCCCCAGCATTTT.

V gene TRBV6-1 combines with J gene TRBJ2-4, with 7 bases that match TRBD1. The J call may be incorrect, as the DNA end agrees better with TRBJ2-5. CDR1 is MNHNS, CDR2 SASEGT, per germline. The CDR3 has 16 amino acids. In DNA form, the CDR3 reads TGTGCCAGCAGTGAGGGGTTACGACAGGGACAAGAGACCCAGTACTTC. Residues: CASSEGLRQGQETQYF.

This clonotype was seen more than once but under ten times. The rearrangement joins TRBV20-1 to TRBJ2-4; D gene ambiguous. Trimming took 5 bases from V and 4 from J, leaving 12 bases between them. CDR3 length equals 13 residues. Germline V gene data show CDR1 as DFQATT and CDR2 as SNEGSKA (reference sequence). The CDR3 DNA is TGCAGTGCTGCCACAGATATTAAAAACATTCAGTACTTC. Translation gives CSAATDIKNIQYF.

There are a few counts of this clonotype. The gene calls are TRBV5-6 and TRBJ2-6, with D tentatively TRBD1 or TRBD2 (5 bases each). Germline-derived CDR1 and CDR2 are SGHDT and YYEEEE. V was clipped by 6 bases and J by 0 bases, with 19 bases between them. There are 18 residues in the CDR3. Here the CDR3 reads CASITRTGTTSGANVLTF. DNA for the CDR3: TGTGCCAGCATTACTAGAACCGGGACCACCTCTGGGGCCAACGTCCTGACTTTC.

This clonotype was observed a handful of times. The chain couples TRBV7-8 to TRBJ1-2; D not certain. The length of the CDR3 is 14 residues. The V end was cut by 1 base, the J end by 0 bases, with 6 bases between. From germline, CDR1 is SGHVS and CDR2 FQNEAQ. DNA for the CDR3: TGTGCCAGCAGCTTAGACTCAGCTAACTATGGCTACACCTTC. This translates into CASSLDSANYGYTF.

This chain connects TRBV4-3 to TRBJ2-3, with TRBD2 identical over 7 bases. Germline V lookup: CDR1 LGHNA, CDR2 YSLEER. The CDR3 runs 19 residues. The V segment lost 0 bases and the J segment 0 bases; nucleotides outside the gene matches: 12. This CDR3 reads CASSQDKSLGSGSTDTQYF. In DNA, the CDR3 is TGCGCCAGCAGCCAAGATAAGAGTCTGGGTAGCGGGAGCACAGATACGCAGTATTTT.

This clonotype was detected only a few times. The chain uses TRBV14 and TRBJ2-4; D remains unclear. The CDR3 runs 13 residues. CDR1 is SGHDN and CDR2 is FVKESK in the germline V gene. Trimming cost V 1 base and J 6 bases, with 7 bases left between them. The CDR3: CASSQAARNIQYF. As DNA, the CDR3 is TGTGCCAGCAGCCAAGCAGCAAGAAACATTCAGTACTTC.

The V and J genes are TRBV15 and TRBJ2-7, with 10 bases identical to TRBD1. CDR1 is LNHNV and CDR2 is YYDKDF in the germline V gene (reference sequence). V was pared by 4 bases and J by 3 bases, with 6 bases of the junction left unmatched. The CDR3 totals 15 residues. CDR3 sequence reads: CATSKGGTGDYEQYF. In DNA, the CDR3 is TGTGCCACCAGCAAAGGGGGGACAGGGGACTACGAGCAGTACTTC. Full variable domain (missing parts from reference TRBV15 and TRBJ2-7): DAMVIQNPRYQVTQFGKPVTLSCSQTLNHNVMYWYQQKSSQAPKLLFHYYDKDFNNEADTPDNFQSRRPNTSFCFLDIRSPGLGDTAMYLCATSKGGTGDYEQYFGPGTRLTVT.